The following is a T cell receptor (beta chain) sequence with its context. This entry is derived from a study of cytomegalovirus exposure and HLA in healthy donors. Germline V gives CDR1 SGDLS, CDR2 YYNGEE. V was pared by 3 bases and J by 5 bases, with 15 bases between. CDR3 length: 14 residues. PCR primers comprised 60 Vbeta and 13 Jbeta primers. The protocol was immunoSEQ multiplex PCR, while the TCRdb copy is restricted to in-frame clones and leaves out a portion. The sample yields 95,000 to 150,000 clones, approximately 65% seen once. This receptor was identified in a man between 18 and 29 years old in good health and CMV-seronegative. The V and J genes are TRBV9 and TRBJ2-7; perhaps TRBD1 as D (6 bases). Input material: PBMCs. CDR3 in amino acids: CASSAWDIQDEQYF. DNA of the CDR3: TGTGCCAGCAGCGCCTGGGACATTCAGGACGAGCAGTACTTC.